These 17 T cell receptor beta chains were all obtained from the same sample, sequenced in a study of shared clonotypes between healthy human individuals. Terminally differentiated effector memory CD45RA+ cells were excluded from the naive CD8 cells, which were CD45RO-negative and positively selected for CCR7. Produced via immunoSEQ multiplex PCR; TCRdb's table is partial and in-frame only. The sample includes about 2,100,000 clones, approximately 94% of them seen just once. The material sequenced was naive CD8+ T cells from PBMCs. The receptor set was obtained from a man between 18 and 35 years old in good health. Some clones in this sample may be carry-over from other donors' samples.

This chain uses TRBV2 with TRBJ1-1; D uncertain. The germline V gene has CDR1 SNHLY and CDR2 FYNNEI. V was pared by 3 bases and J by 4 bases, with 12 bases between. This CDR3 is 14 amino acids long. The CDR3 nucleotides are TGTGCCAGCAGTGACATCGGGTGGTCCACTGAAGCTTTCTTT. Its protein product is CASSDIGWSTEAFF.

V gene TRBV11-2 combines with J gene TRBJ2-7, with D unresolved. CDR3 length: 11 residues. Germline lookup yields CDR1 SGHAT and CDR2 FQNNGV. Trimming pared 4 bases from V and 7 bases from J, leaving 8 bases between. The CDR3 DNA is TGTGCCAGCAGCTCACTTGAGGAGCAGTACTTC. Translation: CASSSLEEQYF.

As to this clone: Different DNA sequences within this sample yield the same CDR3. The V call is TRBV9, the J call TRBJ2-1; D might be TRBD2 (5 bases). Germline CDR1 reads SGDLS; CDR2 reads YYNGEE. V lost 0 bases, J lost 6 bases, and 7 bases lay in between. The CDR3 has 13 amino acids. CDR3: CASSVGAVNEQFF. The CDR3, as DNA: TGTGCCAGCAGCGTAGGAGCGGTCAATGAGCAGTTCTTC.

Comment on this clone: The junction departs from germline at one end; a sequencing error may be responsible. This rearrangement joins TRBV14 to TRBJ2-3; D may be TRBD2 (5 bases). The CDR3 totals 13 residues. The germline gives CDR1 SGHDN, CDR2 FVKESK. DNA of the CDR3: TGTGCCAGCAGCCAAGATGTTGGGATAGCCGGGGATTTT. This gives the protein CASSQDVGIAGDF.

Remarks on this clone: The sample holds other DNA sequences that translate to the same CDR3. The rearrangement joins TRBV27 to TRBJ2-1; tentatively, D is TRBD2 (6 bases). CDR1 MNHEY and CDR2 SMNVEV come from the germline V gene (reference sequence). Trimming cost V 3 bases and J 7 bases, with 7 bases left between them. This CDR3 region has 12 residues. The CDR3: CASSLGGNEQFF. CDR3 sequence (DNA): TGTGCCAGCAGTTTGGGGGGTAATGAGCAGTTCTTC.

This chain joins TRBV13 and TRBJ1-5; D is unresolved. Germline CDR1 is PRHDT and CDR2 is FYEKMQ (reference sequence). The CDR3 runs to 15 residues. Trimming took off 3 bases at V and 0 bases at J, with 9 bases between the two ends. CDR3 DNA sequence: TGTGCCAGCAGCTTCGGACTGATTAGCAATCAGCCCCAGCATTTT. Its translation is CASSFGLISNQPQHF.

The chain is built from TRBV5-1 and TRBJ1-1, with no clear D. Germline V lookup: CDR1 SGHRS, CDR2 YFSETQ. This CDR3 is built from 14 residues. The V gene lost 1 base and the J gene lost 1 base, with 8 bases spanning the gap. The CDR3 reads CASSLIPGNTEAFF. DNA for the CDR3: TGCGCCAGCAGCTTGATTCCTGGGAACACTGAAGCTTTCTTT.

This chain links TRBV11-2 with TRBJ1-4, with D unresolved. CDR1 SGHAT and CDR2 FQNNGV come from the germline V gene. There are 18 residues in the CDR3. With 6 bases removed from V and 0 bases from J, the gap between germline ends came to 20 bases. CDR3 DNA sequence: TGTGCCAGCAGTCCAAGTTCGGGCAGTCCCGCAACTAATGAAAAACTGTTTTTT. Amino acids: CASSPSSGSPATNEKLFF.

This sequence joins TRBV6-6 and TRBJ2-1; D could derive from TRBD1 or TRBD2 (5 bases each). Germline V CDR1 and CDR2: MNHNY, SVGAGI (reference sequence). V was clipped by 7 bases and J by 7 bases, with 23 bases between them. The length of the CDR3 is 16 residues. The DNA for the CDR3 is TGTGCCAGCACCAGGGACCAAGCCTCTCTTTGGAATGAGCAGTTCTTC. It codes for CASTRDQASLWNEQFF.

This clone came up once. This chain links TRBV29-1 with TRBJ1-1; D call uncertain. CDR1 and CDR2 from the germline V gene are SQVTM and ANQGSEA. The CDR3 has 13 residues. The ends were cut back, 7 bases at V and 1 base at J, with 13 bases in the middle. Here the CDR3 reads CSEMGSGNTEAFF. The CDR3, as DNA: TGCAGCGAAATGGGGTCGGGGAACACTGAAGCTTTCTTT.

V is TRBV1 and J is TRBJ2-5. TRBV1 is assigned pseudogene status. CDR3 length equals 16 residues. The CDR3 loop is CTSSQVQGRHQETQYF. CDR3 in DNA: TGCACCAGCAGCCAAGTTCAAGGACGCCATCAAGAGACCCAGTACTTC.

J is TRBJ1-2 and V is TRBV4-2; 8 nucleotides agree with TRBD1. The CDR3 contains 16 residues. Germline CDR1 is LGHNA and CDR2 is YNFKEQ. V was pared by 0 bases and J by 6 bases, with 9 bases of the junction left unmatched. As DNA, the CDR3 is TGTGCCAGCAGCCAAGATCTCGGCCAGGGGGCTCATGGCTACACCTTC. Amino acid sequence: CASSQDLGQGAHGYTF.

The chain has TRBV27 and TRBJ2-2, with TRBD1 matching over 8 bases. V lost 3 bases and J lost 6; bases outside the gene matches: 3. This CDR3 has 14 amino acids. Germline CDR1 and CDR2: MNHEY and SMNVEV (reference sequence). Written as DNA, the CDR3 is TGTGCCAGCAGTTTGACAGGGGCCGCCGGGGAGCTGTTTTTT. This translates into CASSLTGAAGELFF.

This clone appeared a single time. The chain links TRBV28 to TRBJ2-7; either TRBD1 or TRBD2 may supply D (5 bases each). The CDR3 consists of 14 residues. V dropped 3 bases and J dropped 2 bases, with 11 bases sitting between them. Germline V gene sequence: CDR1 MDHEN, CDR2 SYDVKM. The CDR3 spells CASSLRDGPYEQYF. CDR3 bases: TGTGCCAGCAGTTTGAGGGACGGGCCCTACGAGCAGTACTTC.

The rearrangement links TRBV11-2 to TRBJ2-3, with D maybe TRBD2 (5 bases). CDR3 length equals 15 residues. Germline V gene data show CDR1 as SGHAT and CDR2 as FQNNGV. The ends were cut back, 5 bases at V and 1 base at J, with 13 bases in the middle. Written as DNA, the CDR3 is TGTGCCAGCAGCGTCGGCCGGGGAGGCACAGATACGCAGTATTTT. Amino acid sequence: CASSVGRGGTDTQYF.

The chain links TRBV15 to TRBJ1-2, with TRBD1 as a possible D gene (5 bases). In germline, CDR1 is LNHNV, CDR2 YYDKDF (reference sequence). The CDR3 covers 15 residues. Trimming left V 4 bases short and J 8 bases short, with 20 bases between. The CDR3 protein is CATSTSRDPGLGYTF. Here the CDR3 DNA reads TGTGCCACCAGCACAAGCCGGGACCCGGGGCTAGGCTACACCTTC.

The V call is TRBV27, the J call TRBJ2-2, with 11 bases that match TRBD1. The CDR3 runs 17 residues. J gave up 6 bases and V 2 bases, and 8 bases lay outside the gene matches. Germline V gene lookup returns CDR1 MNHEY and CDR2 SMNVEV (reference sequence). The CDR3 sequence is CASSLIGTGGPAGELFF. DNA of the CDR3: TGTGCCAGCAGTTTAATCGGGACAGGGGGACCAGCCGGGGAGCTGTTTTTT.